Listed below are T cell receptor beta chains from one sample, sequenced in a study of T cell repertoires in cytomegalovirus infection. Each CDR3 protein gets one entry after TCRdb re-called the reads with MiXCR. The sample holds about half a million distinct CDR3 sequences, about 44% seen once. These TCRs' antigens remain unknown. The source material was cultured PBMCs, sampled from culture after CMV antigen stimulation. The receptors derive from a human donor in good health (CMV status not recorded). Some clones in this sample may be carry-over from other donors' samples. Both conserved end residues are part of each CDR3. Fields, in order: clone size, J gene, V gene, D gene, CDR3 protein, CDR3 DNA. A D gene is named only where the DNA matches it firmly. A row's size may be missing; if present it is once, few, many or a size class.

size: few
J: TRBJ1-4
V: TRBV2
D: NA
CDR3: CASSQGLNEKLFF
DNA: TGTGCCAGCAGTCAAGGACTGAATGAAAAACTGTTTTTT

size: NA
J: TRBJ2-1
V: TRBV7-2
D: TRBD2
CDR3: CASVGGLAGGGWGEQFF
DNA: TGTGCCAGCGTCGGGGGACTAGCGGGGGGGGGTTGGGGTGAGCAGTTCTTC

size: once
J: TRBJ2-7
V: TRBV6-2/TRBV6-3
D: NA
CDR3: CASSYSYRYEQYF
DNA: TGTGCCAGCAGTTACTCTTACCGCTACGAGCAGTACTTC

size: NA
J: TRBJ1-2
V: TRBV7-2
D: TRBD1
CDR3: CASSWRDRRDGYTF
DNA: TGTGCCAGCAGCTGGCGGGACAGGAGGGACGGCTACACCTTC

size: NA
J: TRBJ1-1
V: TRBV11-2
D: NA
CDR3: CASSLSWTTRGLNTEAFF
DNA: TGTGCCAGCAGCTTAAGTTGGACCACCCGAGGGCTGAACACTGAAGCTTTCTTT

size: NA
J: TRBJ2-7
V: TRBV7-8
D: NA
CDR3: CASSPMHEQYF
DNA: TGTGCCAGCAGCCCCATGCACGAGCAGTACTTC

size: NA
J: TRBJ2-6
V: TRBV7-2
D: NA
CDR3: CPSSLRGGVSGANVLTF
DNA: TGTCCCAGCAGCTTAAGGGGGGGGGTCTCTGGGGCCAACGTCCTGACTTTC

size: few
J: TRBJ1-2
V: TRBV2
D: TRBD1
CDR3: CASRPGQGAGGYTF
DNA: TGTGCCAGCAGACCGGGACAGGGGGCTGGTGGCTACACCTTC

size: NA
J: TRBJ2-3
V: TRBV10-3
D: NA
CDR3: CAIKGGDTDTQYF
DNA: TGTGCCATCAAGGGCGGGGACACAGATACGCAGTATTTT

size: many
J: TRBJ2-3
V: TRBV7-8
D: TRBD2
CDR3: CASSLVSGRIEDTQYF
DNA: TGTGCCAGCAGCTTAGTTAGCGGGAGGATAGAAGATACGCAGTATTTT

size: few
J: TRBJ2-2
V: TRBV6-5
D: NA
CDR3: CASSYTSGLPGELFF
DNA: TGTGCCAGCAGTTACACCTCAGGTTTGCCCGGGGAGCTGTTTTTT

size: NA
J: TRBJ2-3
V: TRBV12-3/TRBV12-4
D: TRBD1
CDR3: CASSAGQGKSTQYF
DNA: TGTGCCAGCAGTGCGGGACAGGGGAAGAGCACGCAGTATTTT

size: NA
J: TRBJ2-1
V: TRBV10-3
D: TRBD2
CDR3: CAARTSGNEQFF
DNA: TGTGCCGCCCGGACTAGCGGCAATGAGCAGTTCTTC

size: NA
J: TRBJ1-4
V: TRBV14
D: TRBD1
CDR3: CASSQASGTVEKLFF
DNA: TGTGCCAGCAGCCAAGCTTCAGGGACAGTCGAAAAACTGTTTTTT

size: NA
J: TRBJ1-1
V: TRBV6-2/TRBV6-3
D: NA
CDR3: CASSSSGGGTEAFF
DNA: TGTGCCAGCAGTTCCAGCGGGGGCGGAACTGAAGCTTTCTTT

size: few
J: TRBJ1-5
V: TRBV6-2/TRBV6-3
D: NA
CDR3: CASSDPLGGDSNQPQHF
DNA: TGTGCCAGCAGTGACCCTCTGGGGGGCGATAGCAATCAGCCCCAGCATTTT

size: few
J: TRBJ2-2
V: TRBV7-2
D: TRBD2
CDR3: CASSLFREGLSTGELFF
DNA: TGTGCCAGCAGCTTATTTCGGGAGGGCCTGAGCACCGGGGAGCTGTTTTTT

size: NA
J: TRBJ2-1
V: TRBV7-4
D: NA
CDR3: CASSSTLEQFF
DNA: TGTGCCAGCAGCTCGACTTTAGAGCAGTTCTTC

size: NA
J: TRBJ2-2
V: TRBV29-1
D: NA
CDR3: CSAIAWSGELFF
DNA: TGCAGCGCTATAGCGTGGAGCGGGGAGCTGTTTTTT

size: NA
J: TRBJ2-1
V: TRBV7-9
D: NA
CDR3: CASSSPPEAYEQFF
DNA: TGTGCCAGCAGCTCTCCCCCGGAGGCTTATGAGCAGTTCTTC

size: few
J: TRBJ2-7
V: TRBV7-9
D: NA
CDR3: CASSTFGPYEQYF
DNA: TGTGCCAGCAGCACCTTTGGGCCCTACGAGCAGTACTTC

size: NA
J: TRBJ2-7
V: TRBV7-2
D: TRBD2
CDR3: CASSNGGDSTYEQYF
DNA: TGTGCCAGCAGCAACGGGGGGGATTCCACCTACGAGCAGTACTTC